A selection of T cell receptor beta chains follows, all from one sample in a study of post-analysis software for immune sequencing data. TCRdb re-called the PCR reads through MiXCR, storing one row per CDR3 protein. The sample consists of almost 700,000 distinct CDR3 sequences, 59% of them appearing once. Sequenced: blood. The source is a girl aged 2 to 10 with multiple sclerosis. CDR3s include the opening cysteine and the closing phenylalanine or tryptophan. D genes are given only for firm matches. Clone size is shown for a subset of rows, as once, few, many or a class of expanded clone.

CDR3nt: TGCAGCGTTGAAGTAGGGAACTCCTACAATGAGCAGTTCTTC
CDR3aa: CSVEVGNSYNEQFF
j_gene: TRBJ2-1
abundance: -
d_gene: -
v_gene: TRBV29-1

CDR3nt: TGTGCCAGCAGCCAAGGGAGGACTAGCGGGAGTGAGGGGTACGAGCAGTACTTC
CDR3aa: CASSQGRTSGSEGYEQYF
j_gene: TRBJ2-7
abundance: -
d_gene: TRBD2
v_gene: TRBV3-1

CDR3nt: TGCAGCGTTGAAGACCCGGGCAGGGGGGCTTCATTGGAGACCCAGTACTTC
CDR3aa: CSVEDPGRGASLETQYF
j_gene: TRBJ2-5
abundance: -
d_gene: -
v_gene: TRBV29-1

CDR3nt: TGTGCCATCAGTGAAACTCAACTAGCTAGTGAGCAGTTCTTC
CDR3aa: CAISETQLASEQFF
j_gene: TRBJ2-1
abundance: few
d_gene: -
v_gene: TRBV10-3

CDR3nt: TGTGCCAGCAGTGGACAGGGCAGCTCCTACAATGAGCAGTTCTTC
CDR3aa: CASSGQGSSYNEQFF
j_gene: TRBJ2-1
abundance: -
d_gene: TRBD1
v_gene: TRBV2

CDR3nt: TGTGCCAGCAGCTCAATGGGACAGAACTATGGCTACACCTTC
CDR3aa: CASSSMGQNYGYTF
j_gene: TRBJ1-2
abundance: -
d_gene: TRBD1
v_gene: TRBV7-2

CDR3nt: TGTGCCAGCAAGTTACAGGGGGCGATTAATTACGAGCAGTACTTC
CDR3aa: CASKLQGAINYEQYF
j_gene: TRBJ2-7
abundance: -
d_gene: TRBD1
v_gene: TRBV12-3/TRBV12-4

CDR3nt: TGTGCCAGCAGTGACTCGAGCGGGGGGGTCAACAGCGAGCAGTTCTTC
CDR3aa: CASSDSSGGVNSEQFF
j_gene: TRBJ2-1
abundance: -
d_gene: TRBD2
v_gene: TRBV6-4

CDR3nt: TGTGCCAGCAGTGAACAGGGACGGGCCCTTGACTACACCTTC
CDR3aa: CASSEQGRALDYTF
j_gene: TRBJ1-2
abundance: -
d_gene: -
v_gene: TRBV6-1

CDR3nt: TGCAGTGCTGCCGGGACTAGATACACCGGGGAGCTGTTTTTT
CDR3aa: CSAAGTRYTGELFF
j_gene: TRBJ2-2
abundance: -
d_gene: TRBD2
v_gene: TRBV20-1